This T cell receptor beta chain was profiled in a study of beta chain features in type 1 diabetes. Overall study: Examination of sorted cells across all samples involved around 99 million cells. The study, taken as a whole, reports: Shortening of TCRB CDR3s, moderate but significant, appeared in all four CD4+ subsets of Type 1 diabetes patients.

A remark on this clone: Its cognate antigen is unknown.

The germline V gene encodes CDR1 MDHEN and CDR2 SYDVKM. The V end was cut by 11 bases, the J end by 2 bases, with 12 bases between. The CDR3 consists of 12 residues. Expressed TCRB transcripts got sequenced, as all isolated RNA was reverse transcribed. Repertoires were generated with immunoSEQ multiplex PCR, while TCRdb's copy carries only in-frame clones and drops some. Among approximately 600,000 clones listed, about an eighth were seen once. The sequenced sample consisted of naive CD4+ T cells from blood. The chain couples TRBV28 to TRBJ1-2; weak D call: TRBD1 (6 bases). The TCR originated in a man aged 25 to 45 with type 1 diabetes. CDR3: CAAHGTNYGYTF. The CDR3 bases are TGTGCCGCACACGGGACAAACTATGGCTACACCTTC.